This T cell receptor beta chain originates from a study of cytomegalovirus exposure and HLA in healthy donors. This CDR3 has 14 amino acids. V dropped 7 bases and J dropped 0 bases, with 12 bases sitting between them. Germline V gives CDR1 SGHAT, CDR2 FQNNGV. PCR amplification relied on 60 Vbeta primers (plus 13 Jbeta primers). In the source study's methods: An analysis performed later counted roughly 80 million unique TCR beta chains (approximately 10 million of them shared). Produced via immunoSEQ multiplex PCR; TCRdb's table is partial and in-frame only. The DNA was the basis for D and trimming; V, J and clone size are from that table. The record lists approximately 190,000 clones, of which the ten most abundant hold roughly 6.7%. General study results and limits: A reported reduction in N-insertions relative to the approximately 600-donor mean was seen in an Asian-associated ancestry cluster in a later analysis.

As concerns this clone: Antigen unknown.

Donors counted as nominally healthy when sampled, yet unrecorded immune exposures were likely. The TCR was taken from a man under 40 in good health and CMV-seronegative. The sample consisted of PBMCs. The chain is built from TRBV11-2 and TRBJ1-1; a possible D gene is TRBD1 (6 bases). DNA for the CDR3: TGTGCCAGCACACAGGGTCTTATGAACACTGAAGCTTTCTTT. Translating it yields CASTQGLMNTEAFF.